The 4 T cell receptor beta chains listed next were all sequenced from one sample in a study of response to subunit inactivated influenza vaccine listed by TCRdb under 2018. To prepare the library, RT-PCR was applied. The data were produced on an Illumina HiSeq 2500. TCRdb ran its own pipeline on the public reads, namely fastp trimming at Q25 and MiXCR clone calling, and kept in-frame beta chains. Rows are unified per CDR3 protein, each entry keeping the most common DNA and genes. This sample is represented by some 550,000 distinct CDR3 sequences; around a quarter of them were singletons. The ten largest clones capture 2.5% to 3.5% of the sample. This sample also appeared in a second study, on T cells expressing NK-cell markers. From that second study: The TCR beta cDNA libraries were made using 5'RACE template switching, a step that added both a universal primer site and unique molecular identifiers.

The sample here was CD4+ T cells sorted from PBMCs, taken less than 13 days after vaccination. Source of these receptors: a man aged 45-65 years who received an inactivated influenza vaccine. Donor details come from another sample of the same person, matched by shared clones.

The chain carries TRBV29-1 and TRBJ2-7, with 11 bases aligning to TRBD1. This CDR3 spans 13 amino acids. Germline-derived CDR1 and CDR2 are SQVTM and ANQGSEA. The V and J ends lost 6 bases and 2 bases, in that order; junction bases with no gene match: 3. The CDR3 nucleotides read TGCAGCGTCGGGACAGGGGGTCCCTACGAGCAGTACTTC. Protein sequence: CSVGTGGPYEQYF.

This sequence joins TRBV29-1 and TRBJ2-3, with D possibly being TRBD1 or TRBD2 (5 bases each). The V gene's germline CDR1 is SQVTM and CDR2 ANQGSEA. CDR3 length equals 11 residues. V shed 7 bases and J shed 6 bases, with 11 bases lying between them. This CDR3 is CSAGARDTQYF. The CDR3 bases are TGCAGCGCCGGGGCCCGGGATACGCAGTATTTT.

The chain combines TRBV20-1 with TRBJ2-3; maybe TRBD1 (5 bases). The CDR3 covers 13 residues. Trimming took off 6 bases at V and 4 bases at J, with 14 bases between the two ends. The V gene's germline CDR1 is DFQATT and CDR2 SNEGSKA (reference sequence). CDR3 region: CSAPLTVPDTQYF. CDR3 in DNA: TGCAGTGCCCCCCTGACAGTTCCAGATACGCAGTATTTT.

This rearrangement joins TRBV27 to TRBJ2-7; D gene ambiguous. Germline V gene sequence: CDR1 MNHEY, CDR2 SMNVEV (reference sequence). The ends were cut back, 3 bases at V and 6 bases at J, with 9 bases in the middle. CDR3 length equals 12 residues. CDR3 amino acids: CASSLRWGEQYF. In DNA, the CDR3 is TGTGCCAGCAGTTTGCGATGGGGCGAGCAGTACTTC.